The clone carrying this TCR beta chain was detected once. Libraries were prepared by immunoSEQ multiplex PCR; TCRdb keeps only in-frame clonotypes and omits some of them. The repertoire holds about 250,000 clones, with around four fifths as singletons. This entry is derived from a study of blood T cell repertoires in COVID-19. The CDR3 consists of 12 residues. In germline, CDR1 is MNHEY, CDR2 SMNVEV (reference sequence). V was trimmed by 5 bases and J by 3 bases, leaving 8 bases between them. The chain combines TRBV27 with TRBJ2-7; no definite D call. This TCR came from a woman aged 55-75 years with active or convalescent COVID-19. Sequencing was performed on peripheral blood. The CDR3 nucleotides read TGTGCCAGCAGTCCTGGGCACTACGAGCAGTACTTC. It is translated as CASSPGHYEQYF.